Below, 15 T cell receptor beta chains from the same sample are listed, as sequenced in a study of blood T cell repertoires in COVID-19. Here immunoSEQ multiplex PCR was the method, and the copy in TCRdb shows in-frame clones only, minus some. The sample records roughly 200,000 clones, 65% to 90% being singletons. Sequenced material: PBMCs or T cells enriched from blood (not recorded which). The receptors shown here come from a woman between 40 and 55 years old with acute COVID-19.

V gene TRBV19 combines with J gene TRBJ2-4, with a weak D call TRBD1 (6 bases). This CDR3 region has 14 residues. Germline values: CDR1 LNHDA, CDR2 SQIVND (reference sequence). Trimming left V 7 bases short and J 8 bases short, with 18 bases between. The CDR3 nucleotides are TGTGCCAGTACCCCATCTCCGGGACACCACATTCAGTACTTC. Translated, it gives CASTPSPGHHIQYF.

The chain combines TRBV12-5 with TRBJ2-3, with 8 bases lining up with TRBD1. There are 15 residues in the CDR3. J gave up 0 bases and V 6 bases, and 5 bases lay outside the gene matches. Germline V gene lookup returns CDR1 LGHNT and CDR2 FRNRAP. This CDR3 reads CASGSGQASTDTQYF. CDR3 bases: TGTGCTAGTGGATCGGGACAGGCTAGCACAGATACGCAGTATTTT.

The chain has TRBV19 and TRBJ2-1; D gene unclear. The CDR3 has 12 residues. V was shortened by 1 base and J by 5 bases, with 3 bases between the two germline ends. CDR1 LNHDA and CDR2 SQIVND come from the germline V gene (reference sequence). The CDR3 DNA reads TGTGCCAGTAGTATAGGCGACAATGAGCAGTTCTTC. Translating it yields CASSIGDNEQFF.

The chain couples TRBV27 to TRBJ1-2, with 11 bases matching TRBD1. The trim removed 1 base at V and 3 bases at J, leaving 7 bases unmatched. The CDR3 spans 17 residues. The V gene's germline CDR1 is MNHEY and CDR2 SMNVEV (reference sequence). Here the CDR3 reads CASSLFGQGAGDYGYTF. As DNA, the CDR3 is TGTGCCAGCAGTTTATTTGGACAGGGGGCAGGGGACTATGGCTACACCTTC.

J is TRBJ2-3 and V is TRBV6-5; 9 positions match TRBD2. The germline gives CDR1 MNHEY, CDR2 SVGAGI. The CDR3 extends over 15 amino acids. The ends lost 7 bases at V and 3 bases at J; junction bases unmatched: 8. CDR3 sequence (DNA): TGTGCCAGCAAAGAGAGCGGGAGGAAAACAGATACGCAGTATTTT. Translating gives CASKESGRKTDTQYF.

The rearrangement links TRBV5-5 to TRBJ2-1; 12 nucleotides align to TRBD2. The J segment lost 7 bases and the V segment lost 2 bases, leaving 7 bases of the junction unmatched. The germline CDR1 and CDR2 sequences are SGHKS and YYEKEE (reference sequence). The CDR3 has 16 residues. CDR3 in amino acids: CASSFRLTSGGNEQFF. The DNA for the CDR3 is TGTGCCAGCAGCTTCCGCCTGACTAGCGGGGGAAATGAGCAGTTCTTC.

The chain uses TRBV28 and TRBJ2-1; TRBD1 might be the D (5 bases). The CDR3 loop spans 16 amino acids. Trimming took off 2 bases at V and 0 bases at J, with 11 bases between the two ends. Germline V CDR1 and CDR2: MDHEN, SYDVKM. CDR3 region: CASSLPFGASYNEQFF. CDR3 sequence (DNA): TGTGCCAGCAGTTTACCCTTTGGGGCCTCCTACAATGAGCAGTTCTTC.

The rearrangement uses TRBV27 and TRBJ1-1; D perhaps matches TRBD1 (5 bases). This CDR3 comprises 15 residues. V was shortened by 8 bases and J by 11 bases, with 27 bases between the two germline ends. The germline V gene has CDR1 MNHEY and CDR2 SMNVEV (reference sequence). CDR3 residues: CASGQSRGTQLEAFF. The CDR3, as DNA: TGTGCCAGCGGTCAATCTCGCGGGACGCAATTAGAGGCTTTCTTT.

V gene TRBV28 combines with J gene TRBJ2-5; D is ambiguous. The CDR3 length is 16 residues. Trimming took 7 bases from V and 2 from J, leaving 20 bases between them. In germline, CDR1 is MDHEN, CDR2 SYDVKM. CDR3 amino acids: CASKSVSPASQETQYF. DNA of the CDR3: TGTGCCAGCAAGAGCGTCAGCCCGGCTTCTCAAGAGACCCAGTACTTC.

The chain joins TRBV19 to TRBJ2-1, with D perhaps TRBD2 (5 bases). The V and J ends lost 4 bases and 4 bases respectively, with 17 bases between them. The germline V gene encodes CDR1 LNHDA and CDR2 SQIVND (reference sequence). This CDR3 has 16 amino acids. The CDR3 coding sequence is TGTGCCAGTAGTACCAGACTCCTAGCTATATACAATGAGCAGTTCTTC. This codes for CASSTRLLAIYNEQFF.

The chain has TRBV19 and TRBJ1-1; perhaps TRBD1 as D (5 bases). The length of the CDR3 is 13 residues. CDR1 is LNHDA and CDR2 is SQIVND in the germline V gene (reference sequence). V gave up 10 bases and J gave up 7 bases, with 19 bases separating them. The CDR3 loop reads CATRLGGFDEAFF. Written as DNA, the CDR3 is TGTGCCACTCGCCTGGGGGGGTTCGATGAAGCTTTCTTT.

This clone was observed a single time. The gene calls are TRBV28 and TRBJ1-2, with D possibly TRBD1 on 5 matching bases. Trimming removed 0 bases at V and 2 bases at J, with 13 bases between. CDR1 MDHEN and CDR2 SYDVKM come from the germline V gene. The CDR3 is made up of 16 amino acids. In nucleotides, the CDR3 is TGTGCCAGCAGTTTATGGGCCGTTGGGGGGAACTATGGCTACACCTTC. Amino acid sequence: CASSLWAVGGNYGYTF.

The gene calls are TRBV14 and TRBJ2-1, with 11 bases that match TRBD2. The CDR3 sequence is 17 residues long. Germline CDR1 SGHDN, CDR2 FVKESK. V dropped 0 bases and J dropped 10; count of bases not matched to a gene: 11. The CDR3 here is CASSQEKLAGESWEQFF. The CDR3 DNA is TGTGCCAGCAGCCAAGAGAAACTAGCGGGAGAGTCATGGGAGCAGTTCTTC.

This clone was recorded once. The CDR3 loop is CASSRREGTEAFF. The CDR3 region has the DNA TGTGCCAGCAGCCGGAGGGAGGGCACTGAAGCTTTCTTT. The chain links TRBV28 to TRBJ1-1; no clear D gene. The CDR3 has 13 residues. Trimming removed 6 bases from V and 4 bases from J, with 12 bases in between. Germline values: CDR1 MDHEN, CDR2 SYDVKM.

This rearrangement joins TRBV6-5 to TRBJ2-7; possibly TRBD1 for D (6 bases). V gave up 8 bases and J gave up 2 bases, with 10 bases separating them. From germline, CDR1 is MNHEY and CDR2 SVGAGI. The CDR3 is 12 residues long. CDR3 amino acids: CASWGRTYEQYF. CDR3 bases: TGTGCCAGCTGGGGGCGGACCTACGAGCAGTACTTC.